This T cell receptor (beta chain) came from a study of kidney transplant recipient with SARS-CoV-2 infection (dated by TCRdb to the early 2020s). This clonotype was observed at least ten times. The antigen it binds to is not known. No base quality values were provided; no much bigger clone lies one nucleotide off. Spanning cysteine to phenylalanine, the CDR3 consists of 14 amino acids. The only DNA kept is the CDR3, 42 bases in frame from the first base. Relative to germline, V is 2 bases shorter and J is 1 base shorter, with 8 bases between their ends. The germline V gene yields SGHTA for CDR1 and FQGNSA for CDR2. TCRdb records Illumina MiSeq as the sequencer. Profiling of the peripheral T cell repertoire targeted human TCRbeta genes. As for the authors' bioinformatics: To account for variability over time, differences in clonotype abundance were tested using beta-binomial modelling. Expanded clonotypes were screened against the ImmuneCODE reference database of SARS-CoV-2-associated TCRs and were mapped to viral genome regions. Additional repertoire analyses examined TRBV gene usage, CDR3 length, CDR3 amino acid overlap between time points, distributions of clonotype abundance, and Jaccard similarity. TCRdb ran its own pipeline on the public reads, namely fastp trimming at Q25 and MiXCR clone calling, and kept in-frame beta chains. Each entry merges the rows of one CDR3 protein and shows their most common DNA and genes. For this entry, the V and J calls and clone size follow TCRdb and not the study's own pipeline. The sample yields under 300,000 distinct CDR3 sequences; less than 35% were counted once. The ten most abundant clones make up roughly 7.3% of the sample.

The time point tag for this specimen amounts to: pre-pandemic baseline sample and day 111 after first positive SARS-CoV-2 test. The chain joins TRBV7-2 to TRBJ1-1; a tentative D match to TRBD1 spans 5 bases. The TCR sequence derives from a male patient aged 25-45 years who had COVID-19 and was a kidney transplant recipient. In transplant recipients, some T cells may be of donor rather than host origin. The sequences come from a blood sample, collected at baseline and on day 111 from a kidney transplant recipient. The CDR3: CASSLQGQNTEAFF. At the DNA level, the sequence is TGTGCCAGCAGCTTACAAGGACAGAACACTGAAGCTTTCTTT.